These 18 T cell receptor beta chains originate from one sample sequenced in a study of shared clonotypes between healthy human individuals. The table came from immunoSEQ multiplex PCR; TCRdb's copy has only in-frame clones and leaves some out. The sample yields over a million clones, roughly 97% seen once. The sample consisted of naive CD4+ T cells sorted from blood. Subset of the sample: CD45RA+ positively selected. The receptors shown here come from a man between 25 and 39 years old in good health.

V is TRBV6-1 and J is TRBJ2-2, with 9 nucleotides matching TRBD1. Germline CDR1 MNHNS, CDR2 SASEGT. CDR3 length: 16 amino acids. The junction had 6 bases not matched to a gene; V was cut back by 4 bases and J by 3 bases. The CDR3, as DNA: TGTGCCAGCAGTGGCGGGACAGGGAGAGACACCGGGGAGCTGTTTTTT. Its translation: CASSGGTGRDTGELFF.

V usage is TRBV7-2 and J usage is TRBJ2-5; tentative D call: TRBD1 (6 bases). The V gene lost 3 bases and the J gene lost 4 bases, with 12 bases spanning the gap. CDR1 and CDR2 (germline): SGHTA, FQGNSA. The CDR3 is 14 amino acids. DNA for the CDR3: TGTGCCAGCAGCTTTATAGGACAGAGAGAGACCCAGTACTTC. This codes for CASSFIGQRETQYF.

This clone was counted a single time. This sequence joins TRBV5-1 and TRBJ1-2, with a possible D match to TRBD1 (6 bases). This CDR3 contains 13 residues. Germline V gives CDR1 SGHRS, CDR2 YFSETQ. The V gene lost 1 base and the J gene lost 6 bases, with 10 bases spanning the gap. The CDR3 loop reads CASSLTGLDGYTF. CDR3 nucleotides: TGCGCCAGCAGCTTGACAGGGTTGGATGGCTACACCTTC.

This clone was seen just once. This chain connects TRBV28 to TRBJ1-2; D remains unclear. Between the trimmed V and J ends, which lost 8 bases and 8 bases, there was a span of 9 bases. CDR3 length: 10 amino acids. Germline V CDR1 and CDR2: MDHEN, SYDVKM. The CDR3 spells CASGDGGYTF. The CDR3 region has the DNA TGTGCCAGCGGCGACGGCGGCTACACCTTC.

This clone was recorded once. This sequence joins TRBV19 and TRBJ1-4; 11 bases line up with TRBD1. V lost 4 bases and J lost 4; bases outside the gene matches: 2. The CDR3 runs 15 residues. Per the germline V gene, CDR1 is LNHDA and CDR2 is SQIVND (reference sequence). The CDR3 region is CASSTGTGGNEKLFF. CDR3 in DNA: TGTGCCAGTAGTACCGGGACAGGGGGTAATGAAAAACTGTTTTTT.

The chain uses TRBV5-1 and TRBJ2-3; D perhaps matches TRBD2 (6 bases). CDR1 SGHRS and CDR2 YFSETQ come from the germline V gene. This CDR3 is 17 amino acids long. V dropped 0 bases and J dropped 0 bases, with 14 bases sitting between them. This CDR3 reads CASSLGRGRNSTDTQYF. CDR3 DNA sequence: TGCGCCAGCAGCTTGGGGAGGGGCCGGAATAGCACAGATACGCAGTATTTT.

The gene calls are TRBV4-3 and TRBJ2-1; D unresolved. Germline V gene lookup returns CDR1 LGHNA and CDR2 YSLEER. Deletions cut 4 bases from V and 5 bases from J, with 9 bases between. The CDR3 has 13 residues. The CDR3 DNA is TGCGCCAGCAGCCTTCGACTCAACAATGAGCAGTTCTTC. Its protein product is CASSLRLNNEQFF.

This clone was observed a single time. The chain has TRBV7-2 and TRBJ1-5; unclear D gene. Germline CDR1 reads SGHTA; CDR2 reads FQGNSA. The CDR3 totals 13 residues. Trimming took off 2 bases at V and 5 bases at J, with 7 bases between the two ends. The CDR3 DNA reads as TGTGCCAGCAGCTTACACAGCCATCAGCCCCAGCATTTT. It translates to CASSLHSHQPQHF. The whole variable domain, filled in from reference TRBV7-2 and TRBJ1-5, reads GAGVSQSPSNKVTEKGKDVELRCDPISGHTALYWYRQSLGQGLEFLIYFQGNSAPDKSGLPSDRFSAERTGGSVSTLTIQRTQQEDSAVYLCASSLHSHQPQHFGDGTRLSIL.

This sequence joins TRBV12-5 and TRBJ2-6; the D gene is possibly TRBD1 (6 bases). CDR1 and CDR2 from the germline V gene are LGHNT and FRNRAP. The CDR3 loop spans 16 amino acids. V lost 1 base and J lost 1, with 8 bases in between. CDR3 in DNA: TGTGCTAGTGGTTTGGGCCAGGGGTCTGGGGCCAACGTCCTGACTTTC. It is translated as CASGLGQGSGANVLTF.

This clone was seen just once. V and J are TRBV27 and TRBJ1-3; D perhaps matches TRBD1 (5 bases). Germline V gene lookup returns CDR1 MNHEY and CDR2 SMNVEV (reference sequence). V gave up 6 bases and J gave up 3 bases, with 12 bases separating them. This CDR3 is 14 amino acids long. CDR3 nucleotides: TGTGCCAGCAGCCCCTCGGGGGGTGGAAACACCATATATTTT. This encodes CASSPSGGGNTIYF.

The gene calls are TRBV5-1 and TRBJ1-5, with D perhaps matching TRBD1 (6 bases). The CDR3 totals 15 residues. The V end lost 3 bases, the J end lost 0 bases, and 10 bases lay between the germline ends. In germline, CDR1 is SGHRS, CDR2 YFSETQ. The CDR3 loop is CASSSGDGSNQPQHF. CDR3 DNA: TGCGCCAGCAGCTCAGGGGACGGTAGCAATCAGCCCCAGCATTTT. Full variable domain (outside the CDR3, taken from reference TRBV5-1 and TRBJ1-5): KAGVTQTPRYLIKTRGQQVTLSCSPISGHRSVSWYQQTPGQGLQFLFEYFSETQRNKGNFPGRFSGRQFSNSRSEMNVSTLELGDSALYLCASSSGDGSNQPQHFGDGTRLSIL.

The chain employs TRBV5-4 and TRBJ2-1; 11 bases fit TRBD1. The V gene end was trimmed by 8 bases and the J gene end by 5 bases; junction bases not matched to a gene: 6. The CDR3 is 14 residues long. CDR1 is SGHNT, CDR2 YYREEE, per germline (reference sequence). DNA for the CDR3: TGTGCCAGTACTGTGGGACAGGGGGACAATGAGCAGTTCTTC. Translating gives CASTVGQGDNEQFF.

A single count supports this clone. The V and J genes are TRBV18 and TRBJ2-1, with D perhaps TRBD2 (5 bases). CDR3 length: 15 residues. Germline V gene data show CDR1 as KGHSH and CDR2 as LQKENI. The V end lost 4 bases, the J end lost 4 bases, and 14 bases lay between the germline ends. DNA for the CDR3: TGTGCCAGCTCACTTTTGGACTTGGATTACAATGAGCAGTTCTTC. The encoded protein is CASSLLDLDYNEQFF.

In this sample, this clone turned up once. The chain recombines TRBV7-9 with TRBJ1-1; D gene unclear. V was shortened by 5 bases and J by 1 base, with 11 bases between the two germline ends. The CDR3 loop spans 14 amino acids. Germline lookup yields CDR1 SEHNR and CDR2 FQNEAQ (reference sequence). This chain's CDR3 is CASSSPDKNTEAFF. DNA for the CDR3: TGTGCCAGCAGCAGCCCCGACAAGAACACTGAAGCTTTCTTT.

This chain uses TRBV25-1 with TRBJ2-3; tentatively, D is TRBD1 (6 bases). The length of the CDR3 is 17 residues. V was shortened by 3 bases and J by 5 bases, with 21 bases between the two germline ends. Germline V gene lookup returns CDR1 MGHDK and CDR2 SYGVNS. This CDR3 is CASSDRKRQATQDTQYF. As DNA, the CDR3 is TGTGCCAGCAGTGATCGAAAACGACAGGCTACACAAGATACGCAGTATTTT.

The chain links TRBV10-1 to TRBJ2-3; a weak D match, TRBD1 (7 bases). Germline CDR1 WNHNN, CDR2 SYGVQD (reference sequence). This CDR3 has 14 amino acids. Trimming removed 5 bases at V and 8 bases at J, with 17 bases between. In DNA form, the CDR3 reads TGCGCCAGCAGTCGGGGACTCCCAGGGGGTACGCAGTATTTT. It yields the protein CASSRGLPGGTQYF.

The chain combines TRBV15 with TRBJ1-5; the D is unclear. The germline gives CDR1 LNHNV, CDR2 YYDKDF (reference sequence). This CDR3 contains 13 residues. Trimming stripped 0 bases from V and 7 bases from J, with 7 bases between. CDR3 DNA sequence: TGTGCCACCAGCAGAGATTTAGCACAGCCCCAGCATTTT. Amino acids: CATSRDLAQPQHF.

The CDR3 DNA is TGTGCCAGTAGTACGAGGGGAAGAGACTATGGCTACACCTTC. Protein: CASSTRGRDYGYTF. The V and J genes are TRBV19 and TRBJ1-2; tentative D call: TRBD1 (5 bases). This CDR3 is 14 amino acids long. Germline CDR1 reads LNHDA; CDR2 reads SQIVND (reference sequence). Trimming pared 4 bases from V and 3 bases from J, leaving 12 bases between. The whole variable domain, remainder taken from reference TRBV19 and TRBJ1-2, is DGGITQSPKYLFRKEGQNVTLSCEQNLNHDAMYWYRQDPGQGLRLIYYSQIVNDFQKGDIAEGYSVSREKKESFPLTVTSAQKNPTAFYLCASSTRGRDYGYTFGSGTRLTVV.